The rows below give T cell receptor beta chains drawn from one sample of a study of beta chain features in type 1 diabetes. The method was immunoSEQ multiplex PCR; TCRdb's version includes in-frame clones alone and lacks a portion of them. Of hundreds of thousands of clones detected, roughly 30% appear once; the ten largest clones hold about 0.065%. Material for sequencing was naive CD4+ T cells from blood. The origin of the receptors is a young man in good health. Both conserved end residues are part of each CDR3.

V gene | CDR3 protein
TRBV14 | CASSQDRAGASTDTQYF
TRBV18 | CASSPQASLYNEQFF
TRBV29-1 | CSVTPKRSTDTQYF
TRBV11-2 | CASSLAVDTQYF
TRBV7-9 | CASSSRAGGRGSTDTQYF
TRBV30 | CAWRLAGGLDQYF
TRBV30 | CAWRSGTGSSRGYTF
TRBV7-9 | CASSLYIRVQETQYF
TRBV29-1 | CSVEGTSRGTDTQYF
TRBV30 | CAWRERWGQGSKNIQYF
TRBV1 | CTSSQVPSEPSYNEQFF
TRBV5-4 | CASSLTTGSTDTQYF
TRBV2 | CASILAEQFF
TRBV12-5 | CASSGSGADTQYF
TRBV5-1 | CASSLLGSYEQYF
TRBV30 | CAWRVRGTEAFF
TRBV5-1 | CASSLGGQGWNEQYF
TRBV5-1 | CASSLGASTDTQYF
TRBV19 | CASREQGWETQYF
TRBV11-2 | CASNRQGISYEQYF
TRBV4-1 | CASSQVGQGAGEQFF
TRBV29-1 | CSVEPGADTQYF
TRBV29-1 | CSGGGLAGEYNEQFF
TRBV4-3 | CASSQAGTDQETQYF
TRBV4-1 | CASSHPGQGTKNIQYF
TRBV9 | CASSVGGQSSYNEQFF
TRBV30 | CAWAAGYSNQPQHF